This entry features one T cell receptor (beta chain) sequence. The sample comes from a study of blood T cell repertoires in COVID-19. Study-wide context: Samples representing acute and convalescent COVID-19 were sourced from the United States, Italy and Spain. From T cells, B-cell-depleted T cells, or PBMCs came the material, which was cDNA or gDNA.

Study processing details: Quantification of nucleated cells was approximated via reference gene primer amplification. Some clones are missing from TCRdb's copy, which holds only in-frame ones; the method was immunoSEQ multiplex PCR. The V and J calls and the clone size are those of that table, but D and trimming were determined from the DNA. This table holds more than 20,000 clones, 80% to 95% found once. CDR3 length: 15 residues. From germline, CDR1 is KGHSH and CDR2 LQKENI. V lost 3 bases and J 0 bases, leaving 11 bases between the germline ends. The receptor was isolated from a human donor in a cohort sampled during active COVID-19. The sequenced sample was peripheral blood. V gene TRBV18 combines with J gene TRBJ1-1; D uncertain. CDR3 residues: CASSPVVTVNTEAFF. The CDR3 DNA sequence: TGTGCCAGCTCACCGGTTGTTACGGTGAACACTGAAGCTTTCTTT. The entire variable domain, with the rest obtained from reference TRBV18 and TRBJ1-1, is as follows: NAGVMQNPRHLVRRRGQEARLRCSPMKGHSHVYWYRQLPEEGLKFMVYLQKENIIDESGMPKERFSAEFPKEGPSILRIQQVVRGDSAAYFCASSPVVTVNTEAFFGQGTRLTVV.